This TCR beta chain was retrieved from a study of blood T cell repertoires in COVID-19. Study background: Samples came from the United States, Italy and Spain, spanning acute and convalescent COVID-19. Sources were T cells, B-cell-depleted T cells, or PBMCs; the material itself was cDNA or gDNA.

Original data processing: Amplified reference gene primers provided the basis for estimating nucleated cell counts. Sequenced by immunoSEQ multiplex PCR; TCRdb stores in-frame clones only, minus some. From that table come the V and J calls and clone size; the DNA was used to work out D and trimming. The data contain 70,000 to 95,000 clones, roughly 89% of them singletons. This CDR3 is built from 13 residues. Germline-derived CDR1 and CDR2 are MNHEY and SMNVEV (reference sequence). V gave up 3 bases and J gave up 3 bases, with 8 bases separating them. This receptor was taken from a woman of 80 years or more with active COVID-19. Sequenced material: peripheral blood. The chain recombines TRBV27 with TRBJ1-2, with a weak D call TRBD1 (6 bases). CDR3 loop: CASSFKGDYGYTF. The CDR3 region has the DNA TGTGCCAGCAGTTTCAAGGGGGACTATGGCTACACCTTC.